The clone carrying this T cell receptor beta chain turned up a few times. The antigen is undetermined. The sample is drawn from a study of CD8 T cells in ankylosing spondylitis. Overall study findings and caveats: There was a TCR beta motif, made of several highly homologous variants, that appeared characteristic of ankylosing spondylitis blood. Clones that were linked to disease were CD8+ and were relatively rare in peripheral blood. Reports of some motif variants in reactive arthritis synovial fluid and blood predate this one. Within matched ankylosing spondylitis synovial fluid, disease-linked clones were reportedly significantly enriched.

Germline CDR1 reads SQVTM; CDR2 reads ANQGSEA. Trimming removed 4 bases from V and 4 bases from J; junction bases left unmatched: 5. This CDR3 contains 14 residues. Quantitative 5'-RACE with molecular barcodes was used to make the TCR beta libraries. TCRdb re-analysed the 5' RACE reads in MiXCR, keeping a single row per CDR3 protein. The sample holds about 540,000 distinct CDR3 sequences; over 9.5% are singletons and the top ten take 6.8%. The chain recombines TRBV29-1 with TRBJ2-2, with 8 bases lining up with TRBD1. The specimen sequenced was blood, either unsorted or a sorted T cell fraction (not recorded which). The receptor was derived from a male donor with ankylosing spondylitis. CDR3 bases: TGCAGCGTTGTCGGACAGGGCAGCACCGGGGAGCTGTTTTTT. This codes for CSVVGQGSTGELFF.